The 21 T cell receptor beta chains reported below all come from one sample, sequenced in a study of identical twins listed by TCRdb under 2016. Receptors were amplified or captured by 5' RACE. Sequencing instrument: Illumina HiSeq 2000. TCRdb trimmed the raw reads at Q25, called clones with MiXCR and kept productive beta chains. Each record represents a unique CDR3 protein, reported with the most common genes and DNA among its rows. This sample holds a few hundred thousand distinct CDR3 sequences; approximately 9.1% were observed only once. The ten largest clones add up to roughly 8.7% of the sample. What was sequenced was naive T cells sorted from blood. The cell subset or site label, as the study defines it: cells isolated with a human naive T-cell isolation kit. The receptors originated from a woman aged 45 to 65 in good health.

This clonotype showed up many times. CDR3 sequence (DNA): TGCGCCAGCAGCTTTTCGGGAAGGACAGATACGCAGTATTTT. Residues: CASSFSGRTDTQYF. The chain is built from TRBV5-1 and TRBJ2-3; TRBD2 is a possible D gene (5 bases). The V gene's germline CDR1 is SGHRS and CDR2 YFSETQ. Trimming took 2 bases from V and 3 from J, leaving 10 bases between them. The CDR3 contains 14 residues.

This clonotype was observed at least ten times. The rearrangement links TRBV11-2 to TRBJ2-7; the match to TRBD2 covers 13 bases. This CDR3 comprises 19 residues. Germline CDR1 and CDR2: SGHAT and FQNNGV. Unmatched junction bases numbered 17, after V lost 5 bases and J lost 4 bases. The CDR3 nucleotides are TGTGCCAGCAGCCGTAAATCAAGGACCGGGACTAGCGGGATTTACGAGCAGTACGTC. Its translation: CASSRKSRTGTSGIYEQYV.

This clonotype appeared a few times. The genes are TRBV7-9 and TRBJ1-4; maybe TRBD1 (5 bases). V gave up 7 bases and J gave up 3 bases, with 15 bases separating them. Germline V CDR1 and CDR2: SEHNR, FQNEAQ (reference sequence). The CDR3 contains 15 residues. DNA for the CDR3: TGTGCCAGCACCGTAGGGACGAGGGCTAATGAAAAACTGTTTTTT. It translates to CASTVGTRANEKLFF.

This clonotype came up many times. CDR3: CASSWNKGGEQYF. The CDR3 region has the DNA TGCGCCAGCAGCTGGAACAAGGGGGGCGAGCAGTACTTC. The chain carries TRBV5-1 and TRBJ2-7, with D perhaps assigned TRBD1 or TRBD2 (6 bases each). Trimming stripped 3 bases from V and 6 bases from J, with 13 bases between. The CDR3 covers 13 residues. Germline assignment: CDR1 SGHRS and CDR2 YFSETQ.

CDR3 bases: TGTGCCATCAGTGAGTCGTATTTGTCCTACGAGCAGTACTTC. This translates into CAISESYLSYEQYF. The gene calls are TRBV10-3 and TRBJ2-7; D remains unclear. This CDR3 is built from 14 residues. Trimming stripped 0 bases from V and 1 base from J, with 7 bases between. CDR1 ENHRY and CDR2 SYGVKD come from the germline V gene.

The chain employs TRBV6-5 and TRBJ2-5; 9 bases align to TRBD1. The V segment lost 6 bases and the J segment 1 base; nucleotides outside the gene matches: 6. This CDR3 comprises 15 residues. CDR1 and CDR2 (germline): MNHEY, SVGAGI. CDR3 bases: TGTGCCAGCAGCCTGACAGGGGGTCGCCAAGAGACCCAGTACTTC. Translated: CASSLTGGRQETQYF.

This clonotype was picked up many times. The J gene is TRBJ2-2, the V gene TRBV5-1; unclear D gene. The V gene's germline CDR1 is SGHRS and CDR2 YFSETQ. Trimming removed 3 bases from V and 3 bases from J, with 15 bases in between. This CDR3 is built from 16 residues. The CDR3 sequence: CASSSRTFRDTGELFF. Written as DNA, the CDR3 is TGCGCCAGCAGCTCTAGGACCTTCCGGGACACCGGGGAGCTGTTTTTT.

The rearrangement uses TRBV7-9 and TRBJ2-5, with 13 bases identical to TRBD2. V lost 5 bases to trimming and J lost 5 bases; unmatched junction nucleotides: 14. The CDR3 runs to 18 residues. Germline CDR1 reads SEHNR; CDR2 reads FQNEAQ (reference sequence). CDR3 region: CASSLTGLAGVRKETQYF. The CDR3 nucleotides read TGTGCCAGCAGCCTTACTGGACTAGCGGGAGTTCGGAAGGAGACCCAGTACTTC.

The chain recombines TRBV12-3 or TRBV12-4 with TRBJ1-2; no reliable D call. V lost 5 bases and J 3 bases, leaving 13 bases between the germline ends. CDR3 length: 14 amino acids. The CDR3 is CASSPGDSYYGYTF. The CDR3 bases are TGTGCCAGCAGTCCCGGGGATTCGTACTATGGCTACACCTTC.

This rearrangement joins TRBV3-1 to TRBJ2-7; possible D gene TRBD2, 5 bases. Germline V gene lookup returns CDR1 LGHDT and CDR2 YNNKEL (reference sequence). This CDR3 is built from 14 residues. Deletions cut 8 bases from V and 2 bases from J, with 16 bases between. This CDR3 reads CASELGGLAYEQYV. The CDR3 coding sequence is TGTGCCAGCGAATTGGGCGGACTCGCCTACGAGCAGTACGTC.

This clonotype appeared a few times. The DNA for the CDR3 is TGTGCCAGCAGTTACTCGGACTACAATGAGCAGTTCTTC. Translation: CASSYSDYNEQFF. The chain joins TRBV6-6 to TRBJ2-1; D not certain. CDR1 is MNHNY and CDR2 is SVGAGI in the germline V gene (reference sequence). Trimming took 0 bases from V and 3 from J, leaving 3 bases between them. The CDR3 is 13 residues long.

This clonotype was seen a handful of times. CDR3 loop: CASSLTLAGNYNEQFF. CDR3 in DNA: TGCGCCAGCAGCTTAACACTAGCGGGCAACTACAATGAGCAGTTCTTC. V and J are TRBV5-1 and TRBJ2-1; 9 bases line up with TRBD2. The V and J ends lost 2 bases and 3 bases, in that order; junction bases with no gene match: 6. Germline CDR1 reads SGHRS; CDR2 reads YFSETQ. The CDR3 runs 16 residues. Variable domain in full (rest from reference TRBV5-1 and TRBJ2-1): KAGVTQTPRYLIKTRGQQVTLSCSPISGHRSVSWYQQTPGQGLQFLFEYFSETQRNKGNFPGRFSGRQFSNSRSEMNVSTLELGDSALYLCASSLTLAGNYNEQFFGPGTRLTVL.

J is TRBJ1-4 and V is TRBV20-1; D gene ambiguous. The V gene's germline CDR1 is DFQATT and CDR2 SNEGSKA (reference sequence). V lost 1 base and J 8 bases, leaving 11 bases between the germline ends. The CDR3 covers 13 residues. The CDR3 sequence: CSARGGFGEKLFF. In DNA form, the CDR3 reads TGCAGTGCTAGAGGGGGATTTGGAGAAAAACTGTTTTTT.

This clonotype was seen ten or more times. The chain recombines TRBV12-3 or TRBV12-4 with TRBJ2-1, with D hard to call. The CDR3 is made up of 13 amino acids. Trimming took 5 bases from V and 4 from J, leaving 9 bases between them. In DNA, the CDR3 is TGTGCCAGCAGTCGATACTCTTACAATGAGCAGTTCTTC. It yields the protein CASSRYSYNEQFF.

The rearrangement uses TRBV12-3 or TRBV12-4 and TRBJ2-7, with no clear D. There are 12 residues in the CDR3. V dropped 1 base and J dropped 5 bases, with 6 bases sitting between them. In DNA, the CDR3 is TGTGCCAGCAGTTTAGACTATCACGAGCAGTACTTC. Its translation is CASSLDYHEQYF.

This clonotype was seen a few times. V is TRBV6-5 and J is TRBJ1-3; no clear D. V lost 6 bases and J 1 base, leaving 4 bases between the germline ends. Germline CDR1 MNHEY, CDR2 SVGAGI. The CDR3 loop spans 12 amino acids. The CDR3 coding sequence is TGTGCCAGCAGCCCTTCTGGAAACACCATATATTTT. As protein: CASSPSGNTIYF.

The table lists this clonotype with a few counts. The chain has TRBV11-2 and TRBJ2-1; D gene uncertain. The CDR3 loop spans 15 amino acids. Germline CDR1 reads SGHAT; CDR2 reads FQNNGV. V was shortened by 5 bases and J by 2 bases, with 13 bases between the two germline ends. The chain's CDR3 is CASSPGRNTYNEQFF. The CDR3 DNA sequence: TGTGCCAGCAGCCCCGGACGGAATACCTACAATGAGCAGTTCTTC.

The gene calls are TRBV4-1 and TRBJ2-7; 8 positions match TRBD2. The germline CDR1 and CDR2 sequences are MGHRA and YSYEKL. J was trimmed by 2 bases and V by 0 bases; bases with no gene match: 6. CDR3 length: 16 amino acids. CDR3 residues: CASSQDFRGLAYEQYV. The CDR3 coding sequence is TGCGCCAGCAGCCAAGATTTTAGGGGACTAGCCTACGAGCAGTACGTC.

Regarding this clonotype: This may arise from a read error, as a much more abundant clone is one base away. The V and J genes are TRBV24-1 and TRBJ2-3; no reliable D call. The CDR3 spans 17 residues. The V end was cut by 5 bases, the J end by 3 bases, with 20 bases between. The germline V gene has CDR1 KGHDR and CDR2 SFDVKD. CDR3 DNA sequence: TGTGCCACCAGTGGTCCATCGACGGCGGACCTTACAGATACGCAGTATTTT. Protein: CATSGPSTADLTDTQYF.

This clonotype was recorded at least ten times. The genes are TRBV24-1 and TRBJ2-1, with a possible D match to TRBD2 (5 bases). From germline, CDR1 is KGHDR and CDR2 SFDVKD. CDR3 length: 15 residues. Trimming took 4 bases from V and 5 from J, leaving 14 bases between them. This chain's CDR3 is CATSDRSDGDNEQFF. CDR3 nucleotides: TGTGCCACCAGTGACCGATCGGACGGGGACAATGAGCAGTTCTTC.

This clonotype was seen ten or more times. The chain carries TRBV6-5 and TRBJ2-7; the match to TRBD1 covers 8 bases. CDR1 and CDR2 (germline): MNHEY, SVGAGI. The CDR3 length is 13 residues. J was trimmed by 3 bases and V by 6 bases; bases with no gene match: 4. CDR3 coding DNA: TGTGCCAGCAGGGACAGGGAGCACTACGAGCAGTACTTC. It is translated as CASRDREHYEQYF.